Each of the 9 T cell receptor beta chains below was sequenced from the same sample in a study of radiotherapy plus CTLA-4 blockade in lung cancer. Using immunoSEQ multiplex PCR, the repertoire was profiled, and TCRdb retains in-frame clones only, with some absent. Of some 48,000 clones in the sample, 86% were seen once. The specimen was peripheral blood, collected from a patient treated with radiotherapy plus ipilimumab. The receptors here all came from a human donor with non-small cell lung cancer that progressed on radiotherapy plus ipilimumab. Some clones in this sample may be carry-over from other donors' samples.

Written as DNA, the CDR3 is TGTGCCAGCAGCTTAGAGGATAGGGGGAAGGATACGCAGTATTTT. This translates into CASSLEDRGKDTQYF. The gene calls are TRBV11-2 and TRBJ2-3; possible D gene TRBD1, 6 bases. The CDR3 contains 15 residues. Deletions cut 0 bases from V and 6 bases from J, with 13 bases between. Per germline, CDR1 SGHAT and CDR2 FQNNGV.

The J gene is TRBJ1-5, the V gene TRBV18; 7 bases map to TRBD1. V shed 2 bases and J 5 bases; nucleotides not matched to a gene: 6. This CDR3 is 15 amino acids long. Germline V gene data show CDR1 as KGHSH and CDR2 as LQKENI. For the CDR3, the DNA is TGTGCCAGCTCACCAAGGACAGGAAGGGATCAGCCCCAGCATTTT. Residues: CASSPRTGRDQPQHF.

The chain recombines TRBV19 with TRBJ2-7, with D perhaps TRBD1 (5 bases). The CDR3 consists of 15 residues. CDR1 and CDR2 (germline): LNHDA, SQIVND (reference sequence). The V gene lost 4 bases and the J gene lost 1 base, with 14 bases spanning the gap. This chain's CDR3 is CASSTIDSNSYEQYF. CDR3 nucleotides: TGTGCCAGTAGTACTATTGACAGCAATTCCTACGAGCAGTACTTC.

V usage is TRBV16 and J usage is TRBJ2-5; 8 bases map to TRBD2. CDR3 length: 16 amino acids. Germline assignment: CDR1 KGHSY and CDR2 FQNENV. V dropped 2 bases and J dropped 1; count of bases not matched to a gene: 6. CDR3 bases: TGTGCCAGCAGCCAACGGGGGGGACTAACCCAAGAGACCCAGTACTTC. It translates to CASSQRGGLTQETQYF.

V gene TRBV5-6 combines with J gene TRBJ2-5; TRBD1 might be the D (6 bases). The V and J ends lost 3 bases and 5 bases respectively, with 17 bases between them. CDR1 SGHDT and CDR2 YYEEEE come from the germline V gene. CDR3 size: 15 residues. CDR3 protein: CASSSPGHLHETQYF. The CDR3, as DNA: TGTGCCAGCAGCTCCCCGGGACACCTTCACGAGACCCAGTACTTC.

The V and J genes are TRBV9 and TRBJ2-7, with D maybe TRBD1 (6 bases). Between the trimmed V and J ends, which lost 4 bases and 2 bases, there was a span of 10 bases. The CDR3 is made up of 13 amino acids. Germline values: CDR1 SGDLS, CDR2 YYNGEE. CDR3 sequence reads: CASSYREAYEQYF. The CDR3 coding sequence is TGTGCCAGCAGCTACAGGGAAGCCTACGAGCAGTACTTC.

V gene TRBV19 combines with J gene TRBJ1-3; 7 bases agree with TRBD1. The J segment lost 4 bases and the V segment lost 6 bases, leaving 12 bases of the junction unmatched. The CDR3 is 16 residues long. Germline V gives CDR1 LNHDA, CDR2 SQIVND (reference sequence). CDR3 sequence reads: CASSRDSSVSGNTIYF. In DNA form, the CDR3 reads TGTGCCAGTAGCAGGGACAGCTCTGTCTCGGGAAACACCATATATTTT.

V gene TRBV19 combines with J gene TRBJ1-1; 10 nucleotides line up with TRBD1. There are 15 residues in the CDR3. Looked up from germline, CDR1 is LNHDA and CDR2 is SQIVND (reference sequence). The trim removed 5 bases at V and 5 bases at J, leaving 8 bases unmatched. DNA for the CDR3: TGTGCCAGTAGTGTAGCCGGGACAGGGGAAACTGAAGCTTTCTTT. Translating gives CASSVAGTGETEAFF.

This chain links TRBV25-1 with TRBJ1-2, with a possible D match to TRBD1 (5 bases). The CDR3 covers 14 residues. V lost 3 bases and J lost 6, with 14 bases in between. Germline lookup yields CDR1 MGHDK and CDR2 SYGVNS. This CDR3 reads CASSDRKEGDGYTF. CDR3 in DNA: TGTGCCAGCAGTGATAGGAAAGAAGGGGATGGCTACACCTTC.